The rows below give T cell receptor beta chains drawn from one sample of a study of blood T cells in healthy people across ages. TCRdb reanalysed the 5' RACE reads using MiXCR and keeps one entry per CDR3 protein. The sample has roughly 1.4 million distinct CDR3 sequences, 55% to 75% seen once. The sample was blood. Source of these receptors: a man younger than 35 in good health. Both conserved end residues are part of each CDR3.

V gene	J gene	CDR3 protein
TRBV15	TRBJ1-2	CATSRGDRGYGYTF
TRBV7-2	TRBJ2-5	CASSPKVRTMRETQYF
TRBV12-3/TRBV12-4	TRBJ2-7	CASSPPGHPLYEQYF
TRBV3-1	TRBJ2-3	CASSQGTVSSTDTQYF
TRBV27	TRBJ1-1	CTSSHRQGGNTEAFF
TRBV4-3	TRBJ2-1	CASSQGARFTKDEQFF
TRBV5-1	TRBJ2-7	CASSPGESSYEQYF
TRBV12-5	NA	CASGSSNRDRNGETQYF
TRBV3-1	TRBJ2-1	CASSRTSGSHNEQFF
TRBV5-1	TRBJ2-7	CASSFQTGSPYEQYF
TRBV27	TRBJ1-2	CASSPGTGGTLNYGYTF
TRBV7-8	TRBJ2-6	CASSLKSFGTAYGANVLTF
TRBV3-1	NA	CASSQDVLVANIQYF
TRBV27	TRBJ1-1	CASRVVWGVAEAFF
TRBV3-1	TRBJ1-5	CASSQGWNQPQHF
TRBV9	TRBJ2-1	CASSPRASENYNEQFF
TRBV5-6	TRBJ2-4	CASSLFRGQDIQYF
TRBV27	TRBJ2-3	CASSPLGPVTDTQYF